These 6 T cell receptor beta chains came from one sample sequenced in a study of blood T cell dynamics during melanoma immunotherapy. Indicated time point: pre-treatment baseline. The protocol was immunoSEQ multiplex PCR, while the TCRdb copy is restricted to in-frame clones and leaves out a portion. The sample comprises about 5,000 clones, approximately 86% of which are singletons, and 17% rests with the top ten. This specimen consisted of blood, obtained from a patient treated with checkpoint blockade. These receptors all stem from a human donor with melanoma.

The J gene is TRBJ2-2, the V gene TRBV11-3; D is perhaps TRBD1 (6 bases). Germline loops: CDR1 SGHNT, CDR2 YENEEA. Deletions cut 2 bases from V and 4 bases from J, with 8 bases between. This CDR3 region has 14 residues. CDR3 in DNA: TGTGCCAGCAGCTTAACAGGGTTCACCGGGGAGCTGTTTTTT. This gives the protein CASSLTGFTGELFF.

This clone was detected a few times. The chain is built from TRBV10-3 and TRBJ1-1; tentatively, D is TRBD1 (6 bases). V was clipped by 10 bases and J by 0 bases, with 15 bases between them. Germline lookup yields CDR1 ENHRY and CDR2 SYGVKD. The CDR3 spans 14 residues. As DNA, the CDR3 is TGTGCCAGCACCCCAACAGGGCTGAACACTGAAGCTTTCTTT. Amino acids: CASTPTGLNTEAFF.

The rearrangement uses TRBV2 and TRBJ1-2; TRBD1 matches 7 bases. J lost 8 bases, V lost 2 bases, and 11 bases had no gene match. Germline lookup yields CDR1 SNHLY and CDR2 FYNNEI. This CDR3 region has 15 residues. CDR3 protein: CASSELEAGGAGYTF. CDR3 DNA sequence: TGTGCCAGCAGTGAATTGGAGGCAGGGGGGGCCGGCTACACCTTC.

The rearrangement uses TRBV28 and TRBJ2-7; D is possibly TRBD2 (6 bases). V lost 5 bases, J lost 0 bases, and 14 bases lay in between. Germline CDR1 MDHEN, CDR2 SYDVKM. The CDR3 has 15 residues. In DNA form, the CDR3 reads TGTGCCAGCAGTGCCGGGACTGCCAACTCCTACGAGCAGTACTTC. Its protein product is CASSAGTANSYEQYF.

The V gene is TRBV11-2, the J gene TRBJ2-7; D is possibly TRBD1 (5 bases). Trimming cost V 0 bases and J 6 bases, with 12 bases left between them. The CDR3 length is 14 residues. CDR1 and CDR2 (germline): SGHAT, FQNNGV. CDR3 amino acids: CASSLDPSGREQYF. Written as DNA, the CDR3 is TGTGCCAGCAGCTTAGATCCGTCAGGGCGCGAGCAGTACTTC.

Only a few counts were recorded for this clone. The rearrangement uses TRBV6-5 and TRBJ1-1; the D is unclear. Germline V gene sequence: CDR1 MNHEY, CDR2 SVGAGI. The CDR3 is 14 residues long. The V end lost 6 bases, the J end lost 6 bases, and 17 bases lay between the germline ends. The CDR3 nucleotides are TGTGCCAGCAGCCAGCTTGGAGGCGAAGCTGAAGCTTTCTTT. Amino acids: CASSQLGGEAEAFF.